Listed below are T cell receptor beta chains from one sample, sequenced in a study of vaccination and CD4 T cells after COVID-19. For these TCRs, the target antigens are not known. Using its own MiXCR run on the PCR reads, TCRdb lists one record per CDR3 protein. Of under 20,000 distinct CDR3 sequences in the sample, roughly two fifths were seen once. Here the sequenced sample was CD4+ T cells from blood, cultured in vitro, taken about 7 months after SARS-CoV-2 vaccination. These receptors all come from a human donor who had recovered from COVID-19. Both conserved end residues are part of each CDR3. A D gene is named only where the DNA matches it firmly. Clone size is shown for a subset of rows, as once, few, many or a class of expanded clone.

clone_size j_call d_call v_call cdr3_aa cdr3_nt
- TRBJ2-5 TRBD1 TRBV10-3 CAIVQGLGETQYF TGTGCCATCGTACAGGGGTTAGGAGAGACCCAGTACTTC
- TRBJ1-5 - TRBV5-6 CASSLTSYSNQPRHF TGTGCCAGCAGCTTGACCAGTTATAGCAATCAGCCCCGGCATTTT
once TRBJ2-2 - TRBV20-1 CSARRGSTGELFF TGCAGTGCAAGAAGAGGCTCCACCGGGGAGCTGTTTTTT
medium-sized TRBJ2-5 - TRBV15 CATSRTDSWETQYF TGTGCCACCAGCAGAACGGACAGTTGGGAGACCCAGTACTTC
medium-sized TRBJ2-3 - TRBV7-3 CASSQTSVDTQYF TGTGCCAGCAGTCAGACTAGTGTAGATACGCAGTATTTT
- TRBJ1-1 - TRBV12-3/TRBV12-4 CASSLAMNTEAFF TGTGCCAGCAGTTTAGCCATGAACACTGAAGCTTTCTTT
few TRBJ2-3 - TRBV6-2/TRBV6-3 CASSGAERSTDTQYF TGTGCCAGCAGCGGTGCGGAGCGAAGCACAGATACGCAGTATTTT
few TRBJ2-7 - TRBV7-9 CASSPMGNEQYF TGTGCCAGCAGCCCCATGGGGAACGAGCAGTACTTC
few TRBJ2-5 - TRBV15 CATSGQETQYF TGTGCCACCAGCGGACAAGAGACCCAGTACTTC
- TRBJ2-7 TRBD2 TRBV20-1 CSAGLAGRNEQYF TGCAGTGCTGGACTAGCGGGACGGAACGAGCAGTACTTC
- TRBJ1-1 - TRBV23-1 CASSHENTEAFF TGCGCCAGCAGTCACGAGAACACTGAAGCTTTCTTT
- TRBJ2-5 - TRBV6-5 CASSYNGETQYF TGTGCCAGCAGTTACAATGGTGAGACCCAGTACTTC
- TRBJ2-3 - TRBV4-3 CASSQERRQQADTQYF TGCGCCAGCAGCCAAGAGAGAAGACAGCAAGCAGATACGCAGTATTTT
few TRBJ2-7 - TRBV7-2 CASSQQPRQGTNEQYF TGTGCCAGCAGCCAACAACCTAGGCAGGGCACCAACGAGCAGTACTTC
- TRBJ2-7 - TRBV5-1 CASSLAGPGGDYEQYF TGCGCCAGCAGCTTAGCGGGCCCTGGGGGAGACTACGAGCAGTACTTC
few TRBJ2-5 - TRBV20-1 CSASGVGQPMETQYF TGCAGTGCTAGTGGGGTTGGCCAACCCATGGAGACCCAGTACTTC
once TRBJ1-1 - TRBV5-4 CASSLVGEMNTEAFF TGTGCCAGCAGCTTGGTGGGAGAAATGAACACTGAAGCTTTCTTT
- TRBJ2-3 - TRBV21-1 CASSKGKGGGSTDTQYF TGTGCCAGCAGCAAAGGTAAGGGGGGGGGCTCCACAGATACGCAGTATTTT
- TRBJ2-3 - TRBV11-3 CASSLGQENTDTQYF TGTGCCAGCAGCTTAGGGCAGGAGAACACAGATACGCAGTATTTT
few TRBJ1-2 - TRBV20-1 CSARMTLVGGYTF TGCAGTGCTAGGATGACTCTAGTGGGTGGCTACACCTTC
- TRBJ2-7 - TRBV18 CASSPVWTETYEQYF TGTGCCAGCTCACCGGTTTGGACAGAGACATACGAGCAGTACTTC
- TRBJ2-1 - TRBV19 CASSISASQLYNEQFF TGTGCCAGTAGTATCTCAGCGTCACAACTGTACAATGAGCAGTTCTTC
few TRBJ2-5 TRBD2 TRBV24-1 CATSAPSGRAARETQYF TGTGCCACCAGTGCCCCTTCAGGGAGGGCAGCCAGAGAGACCCAGTACTTC
few TRBJ2-5 TRBD2 TRBV11-3 CASSLVAGGPETQYF TGTGCCAGCAGCTTAGTAGCGGGAGGGCCAGAGACCCAGTACTTC
- TRBJ2-4 TRBD1 TRBV20-1 CSASTGGASKNIQYF TGCAGTGCTTCTACAGGGGGCGCCTCCAAAAACATTCAGTACTTC
- TRBJ2-2 - TRBV20-1 CSARASGGELRSNTGELFF TGCAGTGCTAGAGCCAGCGGAGGGGAGTTGAGGTCGAACACCGGGGAGCTGTTTTTT
few TRBJ1-2 TRBD1 TRBV7-3 CASSLSHTDRGEGGYTF TGTGCCAGCAGCTTATCCCATACCGACAGGGGGGAGGGTGGCTACACCTTC
few TRBJ1-6 TRBD1 TRBV6-1 CASSPTGVNSPLHF TGTGCCAGCAGCCCAACAGGGGTAAATTCACCCCTCCACTTT
- TRBJ1-2 TRBD1 TRBV20-1 CSAITQGAGYGYTF TGCAGTGCCATAACGCAGGGGGCGGGCTATGGCTACACCTTC
- TRBJ2-7 TRBD1 TRBV20-1 CSAEGTGAEQYF TGCAGTGCGGAAGGGACAGGGGCCGAGCAGTACTTC
- TRBJ2-3 TRBD2 TRBV19 CASSLPGLAGTDTQYF TGTGCCAGTAGTCTTCCGGGACTAGCGGGCACAGATACGCAGTATTTT
- TRBJ1-1 - TRBV12-3/TRBV12-4 CASSLVHLNTEAFF TGTGCCAGCAGTTTAGTTCACCTGAACACTGAAGCTTTCTTT
- TRBJ1-4 TRBD1 TRBV20-1 CSARANRGLREKLFF TGCAGTGCTAGAGCGAACAGGGGGCTTCGTGAAAAACTGTTTTTT
- TRBJ1-2 - TRBV12-5 CASGLVLSPGGSNGYTF TGTGCTAGTGGTTTGGTACTCTCCCCTGGTGGCAGCAATGGCTACACCTTC
- TRBJ2-7 TRBD2 TRBV7-2 CASSLRGTSGGSGVYEQYF TGTGCCAGCAGCTTACGAGGGACTAGCGGGGGATCAGGCGTCTACGAGCAGTACTTC
few TRBJ1-1 - TRBV5-4 CASSLGGSTEAFF TGTGCCAGCAGCTTGGGTGGCAGCACTGAAGCTTTCTTT
- TRBJ2-7 - TRBV6-1 CASSDTYEQYF TGTGCCAGCAGCGACACCTACGAGCAGTACTTC
- TRBJ2-1 TRBD2 TRBV20-1 CSAKARLAGGYNEQFF TGCAGTGCTAAGGCCCGACTAGCGGGAGGCTACAATGAGCAGTTCTTC
- TRBJ1-6 - TRBV6-1 CASSPSYRAGRKGSPLHF TGTGCCAGCAGCCCCAGCTACCGAGCAGGGAGGAAAGGTTCACCCCTCCACTTT
few TRBJ1-6 - TRBV21-1 CASSKGAGLNSPLHF TGTGCCAGCAGCAAGGGGGCAGGGCTTAATTCACCCCTCCACTTT
few TRBJ2-3 TRBD2 TRBV20-1 CSAFSPSGGTTDTQYF TGCAGTGCCTTCTCCCCTAGCGGGGGAACCACAGATACGCAGTATTTT
- TRBJ1-2 - TRBV20-1 CSIRRGYGYTF TGCAGTATAAGACGGGGGTATGGCTACACCTTC
few TRBJ1-1 - TRBV7-9 CASSLYGEAFF TGTGCCAGCAGCTTATACGGGGAAGCTTTCTTT
few TRBJ2-3 TRBD1 TRBV24-1 CATRDRADTQYF TGTGCCACGAGGGACAGGGCAGATACGCAGTATTTT
- TRBJ2-3 - TRBV5-1 CASSSYGADTDTQYF TGCGCCAGCAGCTCCTATGGGGCGGACACAGATACGCAGTATTTT
- TRBJ2-5 - TRBV11-3 CASSLDRAETQYF TGTGCCAGCAGCTTAGACAGAGCAGAGACCCAGTACTTC
few TRBJ2-3 - TRBV20-1 CSVKAPDTQYF TGCAGTGTCAAAGCCCCAGATACGCAGTATTTT
- TRBJ1-1 - TRBV19 CASSTAGTSLKAFF TGTGCCAGTAGTACCGCCGGGACAAGCCTTAAAGCTTTCTTT